The TCR beta chain under discussion was sequenced for a study of blood T cell repertoires in COVID-19. Study-level information: Sites across the United States, Italy and Spain contributed samples from acute and convalescent COVID-19. Nucleic acid was either cDNA or gDNA, and it came from T cells, B-cell-depleted T cells, or PBMCs.

Original methodology: Nucleated cell number was recorded as an estimate derived from reference gene primer amplification. Profiling relied on immunoSEQ multiplex PCR, and the TCRdb table lists in-frame clones only, not all of them. V and J calls plus clone size are reproduced from that table; the DNA served to infer D and trimming. Counted here are around 76,000 clones, roughly 82% occurring once; the ten biggest clones make up 25% to 30%. The specimen was peripheral blood. The clonotype originates from a woman of 80 years or more with active or convalescent COVID-19.

The CDR3 here is CASSPEGATYEQYF. CDR3 bases: TGTGCCAGCTCACCAGAGGGGGCGACCTACGAGCAGTACTTC. This chain joins TRBV18 and TRBJ2-7; 7 nucleotides match TRBD1. This CDR3 is 14 amino acids long. The germline V gene has CDR1 KGHSH and CDR2 LQKENI. V gave up 2 bases and J gave up 2 bases; unmatched junction bases: 3.